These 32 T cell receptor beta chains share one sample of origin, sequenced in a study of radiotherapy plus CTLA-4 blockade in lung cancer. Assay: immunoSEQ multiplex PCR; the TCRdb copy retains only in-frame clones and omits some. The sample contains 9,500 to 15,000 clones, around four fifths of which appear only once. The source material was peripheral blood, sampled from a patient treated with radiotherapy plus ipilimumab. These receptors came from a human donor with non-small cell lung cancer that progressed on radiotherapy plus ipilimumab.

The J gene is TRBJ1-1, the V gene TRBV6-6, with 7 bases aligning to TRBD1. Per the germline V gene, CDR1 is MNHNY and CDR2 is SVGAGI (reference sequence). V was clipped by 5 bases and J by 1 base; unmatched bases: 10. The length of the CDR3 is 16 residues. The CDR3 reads CASSISTGAKNTEAFF. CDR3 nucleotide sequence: TGTGCCAGCAGTATATCCACAGGGGCCAAGAACACTGAAGCTTTCTTT.

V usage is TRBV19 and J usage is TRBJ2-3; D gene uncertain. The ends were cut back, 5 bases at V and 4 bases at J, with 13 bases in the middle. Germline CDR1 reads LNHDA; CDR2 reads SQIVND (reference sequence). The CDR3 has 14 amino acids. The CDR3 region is CASSRLGAPDTQYF. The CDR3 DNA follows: TGTGCCAGTAGTCGACTTGGAGCACCAGATACGCAGTATTTT.

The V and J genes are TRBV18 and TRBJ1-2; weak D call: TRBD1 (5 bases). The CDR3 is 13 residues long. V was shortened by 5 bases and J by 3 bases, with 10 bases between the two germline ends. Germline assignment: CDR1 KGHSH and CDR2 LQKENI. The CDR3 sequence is CASSKGKDYGYTF. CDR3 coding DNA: TGTGCCAGCTCAAAGGGGAAGGACTATGGCTACACCTTC.

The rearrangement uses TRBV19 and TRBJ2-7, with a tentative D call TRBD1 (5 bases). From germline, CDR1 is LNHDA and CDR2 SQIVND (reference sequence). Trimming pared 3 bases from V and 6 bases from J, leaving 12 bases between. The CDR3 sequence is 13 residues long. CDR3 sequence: CASSIQGRGEQYF. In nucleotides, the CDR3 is TGTGCCAGTAGTATCCAGGGTAGGGGCGAGCAGTACTTC.

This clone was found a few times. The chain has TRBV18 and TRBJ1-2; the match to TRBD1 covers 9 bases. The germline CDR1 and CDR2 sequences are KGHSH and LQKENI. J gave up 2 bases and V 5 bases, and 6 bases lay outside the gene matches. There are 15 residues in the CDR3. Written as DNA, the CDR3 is TGTGCCAGCTCATCACAGGGGGCATTAAACTATGGCTACACCTTC. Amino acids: CASSSQGALNYGYTF.

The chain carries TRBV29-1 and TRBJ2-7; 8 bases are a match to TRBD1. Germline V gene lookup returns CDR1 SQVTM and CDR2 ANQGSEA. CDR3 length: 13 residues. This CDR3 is CSIETGDPYEQYF. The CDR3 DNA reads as TGCAGTATCGAGACAGGGGATCCCTACGAGCAGTACTTC.

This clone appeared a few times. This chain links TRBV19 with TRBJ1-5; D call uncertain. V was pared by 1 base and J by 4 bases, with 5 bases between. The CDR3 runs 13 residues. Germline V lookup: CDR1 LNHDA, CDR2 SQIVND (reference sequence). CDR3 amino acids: CASSIAWNQPQHF. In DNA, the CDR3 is TGTGCCAGTAGTATAGCATGGAATCAGCCCCAGCATTTT.

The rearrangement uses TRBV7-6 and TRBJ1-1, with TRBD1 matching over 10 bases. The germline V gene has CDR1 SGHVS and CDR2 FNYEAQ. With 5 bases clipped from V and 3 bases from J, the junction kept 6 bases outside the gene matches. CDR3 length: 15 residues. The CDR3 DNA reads TGTGCCAGCAGCCTAGGACAGGGGGTCGACACTGAAGCTTTCTTT. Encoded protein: CASSLGQGVDTEAFF.

Here the CDR3 DNA reads TGCGCCAGCAGCCTCAGGGACCTGAACACTGAAGCTTTCTTT. Amino acids: CASSLRDLNTEAFF. The rearrangement joins TRBV5-1 to TRBJ1-1; a possible D gene is TRBD1 (5 bases). The CDR3 extends over 14 amino acids. The germline V and J ends were trimmed by 4 bases and 0 bases, with 10 bases remaining between them. The germline CDR1 and CDR2 sequences are SGHRS and YFSETQ.

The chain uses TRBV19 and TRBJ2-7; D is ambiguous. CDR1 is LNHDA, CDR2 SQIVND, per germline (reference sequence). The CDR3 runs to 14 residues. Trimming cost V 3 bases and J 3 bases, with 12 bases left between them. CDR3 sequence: CASSMPGALYEQYF. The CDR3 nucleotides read TGTGCCAGTAGTATGCCGGGCGCCCTCTACGAGCAGTACTTC.

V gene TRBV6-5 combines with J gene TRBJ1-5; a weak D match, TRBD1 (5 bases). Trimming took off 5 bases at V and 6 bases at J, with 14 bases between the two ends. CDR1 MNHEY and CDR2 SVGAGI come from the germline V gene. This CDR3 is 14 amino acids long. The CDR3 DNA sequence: TGTGCCAGCAGTCCCAACCAGGGTTTTCAGCCCCAGCATTTT. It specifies CASSPNQGFQPQHF.

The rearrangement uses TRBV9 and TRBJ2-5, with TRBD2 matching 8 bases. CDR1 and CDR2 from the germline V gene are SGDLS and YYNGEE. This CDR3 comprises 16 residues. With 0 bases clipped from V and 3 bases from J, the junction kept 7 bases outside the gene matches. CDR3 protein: CASSVESRGEEETQYF. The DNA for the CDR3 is TGTGCCAGCAGCGTAGAGTCGCGGGGGGAGGAAGAGACCCAGTACTTC.

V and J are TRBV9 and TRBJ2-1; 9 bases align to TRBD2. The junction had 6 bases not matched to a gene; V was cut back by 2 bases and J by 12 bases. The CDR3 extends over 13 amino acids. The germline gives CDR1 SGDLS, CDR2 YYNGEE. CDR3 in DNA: TGTGCCAGCAGCGTTCCTAGCGGGGTACGGCAGTTCTTC. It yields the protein CASSVPSGVRQFF.

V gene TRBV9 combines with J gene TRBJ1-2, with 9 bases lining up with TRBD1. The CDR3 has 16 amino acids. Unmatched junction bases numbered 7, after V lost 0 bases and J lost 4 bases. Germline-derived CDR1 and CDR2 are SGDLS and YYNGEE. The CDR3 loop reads CASSVDVGGQGYGYTF. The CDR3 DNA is TGTGCCAGCAGCGTAGACGTTGGGGGACAGGGCTATGGCTACACCTTC.

The CDR3 DNA sequence: TGTGCCAGCAGTGAAGCTCCCAGCGGCCCAAGGGATACGCAGTATTTT. Translated: CASSEAPSGPRDTQYF. The gene calls are TRBV2 and TRBJ2-3; perhaps TRBD2 as D (5 bases). V shed 0 bases and J shed 6 bases, with 16 bases lying between them. Germline V gene sequence: CDR1 SNHLY, CDR2 FYNNEI. The length of the CDR3 is 16 residues. Using reference TRBV2 and TRBJ2-3 for the parts outside the CDR3, the full variable domain is EPEVTQTPSHQVTQMGQEVILRCVPISNHLYFYWYRQILGQKVEFLVSFYNNEISEKSEIFDDQFSVERPDGSNFTLKIRSTKLEDSAMYFCASSEAPSGPRDTQYFGPGTRLTVL.

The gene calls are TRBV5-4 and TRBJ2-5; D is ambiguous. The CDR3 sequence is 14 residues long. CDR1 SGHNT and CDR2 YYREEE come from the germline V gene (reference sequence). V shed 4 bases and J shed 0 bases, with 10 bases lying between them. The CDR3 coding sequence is TGTGCCAGCAGCAGGTCGGTCTACCAAGAGACCCAGTACTTC. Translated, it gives CASSRSVYQETQYF.

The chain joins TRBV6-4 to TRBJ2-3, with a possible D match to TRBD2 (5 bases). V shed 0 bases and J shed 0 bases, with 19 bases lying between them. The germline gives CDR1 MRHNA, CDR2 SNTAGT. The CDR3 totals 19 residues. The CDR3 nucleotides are TGTGCCAGCAGTGACTCCCCTCCGATTGGGAGTCCCAGCACAGATACGCAGTATTTT. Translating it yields CASSDSPPIGSPSTDTQYF.

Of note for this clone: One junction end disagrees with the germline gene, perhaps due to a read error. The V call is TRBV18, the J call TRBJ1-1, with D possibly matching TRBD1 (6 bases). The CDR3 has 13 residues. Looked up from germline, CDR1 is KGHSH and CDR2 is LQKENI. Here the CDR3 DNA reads TGTGCCAGCTCGCCACAGGGGAACACTGAAGCTTTCTTT. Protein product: CASSPQGNTEAFF.

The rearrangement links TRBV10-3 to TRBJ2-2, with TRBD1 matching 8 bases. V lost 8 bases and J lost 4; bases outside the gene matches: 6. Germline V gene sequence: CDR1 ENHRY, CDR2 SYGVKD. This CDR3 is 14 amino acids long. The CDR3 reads CAIAQGAVTGELFF. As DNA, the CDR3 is TGTGCCATCGCCCAGGGGGCGGTCACCGGGGAGCTGTTTTTT.

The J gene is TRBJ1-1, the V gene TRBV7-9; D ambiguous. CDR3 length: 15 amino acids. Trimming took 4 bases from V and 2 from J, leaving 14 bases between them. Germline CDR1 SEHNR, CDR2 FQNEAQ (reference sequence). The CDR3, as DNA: TGTGCCAGCAGCTCACCCTCCCGCGGTAACACTGAAGCTTTCTTT. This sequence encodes CASSSPSRGNTEAFF.

DNA for the CDR3: TGTGCCAGCAGCCCTCGTGAGGGTTGGGGCAATCAGCCCCAGCATTTT. Protein sequence: CASSPREGWGNQPQHF. The rearrangement joins TRBV27 to TRBJ1-5; no reliable D call. V was pared by 6 bases and J by 2 bases, with 17 bases between. Germline V gene lookup returns CDR1 MNHEY and CDR2 SMNVEV (reference sequence). The CDR3 runs 16 residues.

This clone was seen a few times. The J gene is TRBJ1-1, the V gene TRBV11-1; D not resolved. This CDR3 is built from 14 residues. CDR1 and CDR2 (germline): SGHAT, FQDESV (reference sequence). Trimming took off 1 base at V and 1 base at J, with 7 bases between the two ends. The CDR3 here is CASSLEPGNTEAFF. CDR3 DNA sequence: TGTGCCAGCAGCTTAGAGCCAGGGAACACTGAAGCTTTCTTT.

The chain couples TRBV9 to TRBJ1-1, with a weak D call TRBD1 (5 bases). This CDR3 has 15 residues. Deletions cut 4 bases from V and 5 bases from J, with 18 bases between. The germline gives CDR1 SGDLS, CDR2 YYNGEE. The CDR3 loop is CASSPSPGTTTEAFF. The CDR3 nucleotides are TGTGCCAGCAGCCCAAGTCCCGGGACCACAACTGAAGCTTTCTTT.

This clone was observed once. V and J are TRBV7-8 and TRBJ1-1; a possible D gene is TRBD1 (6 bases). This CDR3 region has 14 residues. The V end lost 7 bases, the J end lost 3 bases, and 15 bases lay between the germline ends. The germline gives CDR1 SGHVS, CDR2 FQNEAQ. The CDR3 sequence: CASTPLRGDTEAFF. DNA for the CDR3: TGTGCCAGCACACCACTCAGGGGTGACACTGAAGCTTTCTTT. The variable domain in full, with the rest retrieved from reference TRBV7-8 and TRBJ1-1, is GAGVSQSPRYKVAKRGQDVALRCDPISGHVSLFWYQQALGQGPEFLTYFQNEAQLDKSGLPSDRFFAERPEGSVSTLKIQRTQQEDSAVYLCASTPLRGDTEAFFGQGTRLTVV.

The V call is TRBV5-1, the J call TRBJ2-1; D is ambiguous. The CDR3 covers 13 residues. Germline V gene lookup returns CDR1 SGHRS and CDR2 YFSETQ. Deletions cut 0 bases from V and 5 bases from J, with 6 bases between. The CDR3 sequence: CASSLGLDNEQFF. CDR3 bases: TGCGCCAGCAGCTTGGGCCTGGACAATGAGCAGTTCTTC.

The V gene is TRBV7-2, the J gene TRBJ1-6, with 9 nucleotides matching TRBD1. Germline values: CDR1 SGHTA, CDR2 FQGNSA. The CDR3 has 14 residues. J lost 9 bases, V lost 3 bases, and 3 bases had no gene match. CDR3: CASSFEQGASPLHF. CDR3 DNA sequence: TGTGCCAGCAGCTTTGAACAGGGGGCTTCACCCCTCCACTTT.

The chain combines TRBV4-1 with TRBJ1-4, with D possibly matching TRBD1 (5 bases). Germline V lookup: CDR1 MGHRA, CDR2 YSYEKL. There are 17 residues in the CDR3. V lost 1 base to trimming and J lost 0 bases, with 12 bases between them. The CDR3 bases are TGCGCCAGCAGCCAAGTTCACCAGGGAGCAACTAATGAAAAACTGTTTTTT. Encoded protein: CASSQVHQGATNEKLFF.

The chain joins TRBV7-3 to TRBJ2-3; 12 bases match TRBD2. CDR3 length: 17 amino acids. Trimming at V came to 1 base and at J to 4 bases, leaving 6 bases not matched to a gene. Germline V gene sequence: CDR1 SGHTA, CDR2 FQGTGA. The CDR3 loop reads CASSLRLAGGPADTQYF. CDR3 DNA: TGTGCCAGCAGCTTAAGGCTAGCGGGGGGGCCAGCAGATACGCAGTATTTT.

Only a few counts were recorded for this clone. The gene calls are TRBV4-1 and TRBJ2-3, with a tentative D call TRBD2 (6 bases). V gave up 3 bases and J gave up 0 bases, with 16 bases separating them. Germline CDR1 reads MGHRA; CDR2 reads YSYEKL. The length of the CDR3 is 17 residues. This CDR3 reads CASSQPASAGSTDTQYF. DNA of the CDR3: TGCGCCAGCAGCCAGCCAGCGTCGGCGGGGAGCACAGATACGCAGTATTTT.

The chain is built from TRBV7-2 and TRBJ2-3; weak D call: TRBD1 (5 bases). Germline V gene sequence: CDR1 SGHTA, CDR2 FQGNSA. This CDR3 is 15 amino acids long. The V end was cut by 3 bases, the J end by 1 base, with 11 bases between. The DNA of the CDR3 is TGTGCCAGCAGCTTTCATCCCAGGGGCACAGATACGCAGTATTTT. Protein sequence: CASSFHPRGTDTQYF.

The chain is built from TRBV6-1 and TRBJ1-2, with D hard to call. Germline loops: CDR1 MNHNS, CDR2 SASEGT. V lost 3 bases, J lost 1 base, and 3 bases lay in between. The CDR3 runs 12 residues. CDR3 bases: TGTGCCAGCAGTGAGCATAACTATGGCTACACCTTC. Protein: CASSEHNYGYTF.

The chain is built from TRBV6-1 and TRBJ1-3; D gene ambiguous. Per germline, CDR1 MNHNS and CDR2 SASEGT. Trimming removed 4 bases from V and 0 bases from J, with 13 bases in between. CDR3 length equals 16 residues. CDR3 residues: CASSVTWRASGNTIYF. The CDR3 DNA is TGTGCCAGCAGTGTGACTTGGAGGGCCTCTGGAAACACCATATATTTT.